This TCR beta chain was documented in a study of blood T cell repertoires in COVID-19. Study at large: Acute-phase and convalescent COVID-19 samples originated in the United States, Italy and Spain. From T cells, B-cell-depleted T cells, or PBMCs came the material, which was cDNA or gDNA.

There are 16 residues in the CDR3. CDR1 and CDR2 from the germline V gene are LGHDT and YNNKEL (reference sequence). The V gene lost 0 bases and the J gene lost 9 bases, with 21 bases spanning the gap. As originally analysed: Estimates of nucleated cell counts were drawn from the amplification of reference gene primers. TCRdb's table, derived via immunoSEQ multiplex PCR, lists solely in-frame clones and lacks some. The DNA was the basis for D and trimming; V, J and clone size are from that table. The repertoire consists of 200,000 or so clones, with less than 90% occurring once and the leading ten covering 5.1%.

Input material: peripheral blood. This TCR was sampled from a woman aged 55-75 years who had recovered from COVID-19. This chain links TRBV3-1 (or the pseudogene TRBV3-2) with TRBJ2-7; D is possibly TRBD2 (5 bases). The CDR3 reads CASSQDRERWNSGQYF. Here the CDR3 DNA reads TGTGCCAGCAGCCAAGATCGGGAACGTTGGAACTCCGGGCAGTACTTC.